This T cell receptor beta chain was identified during a study of blood T cell repertoires in COVID-19. Study-wide context: Spain, Italy and the United States supplied samples that represented acute and convalescent COVID-19.

Under the authors' procedure: Scientists estimated how many nucleated cells there were by amplifying reference gene primers. Some clones are missing from TCRdb's copy, which holds only in-frame ones; the method was immunoSEQ multiplex PCR. The V and J calls and the clone size are those of that table, but D and trimming were determined from the DNA. The table has 150,000 to 200,000 clones, 80% to 90% seen once; the top ten hold just under 4%. The V gene's germline CDR1 is SGHTA and CDR2 FQGNSA. The CDR3 sequence is 16 residues long. V was cut by 4 bases and J by 2 bases, with 17 bases left in between.

This receptor was taken from an older woman who had recovered from COVID-19. Sequencing used peripheral blood. The chain links TRBV7-2 to TRBJ2-5; possible D gene TRBD1, 5 bases. CDR3 sequence (DNA): TGTGCCAGCAGCTCCTATAGGACAACCATACAAGAGACCCAGTACTTC. Amino acids: CASSSYRTTIQETQYF. The full variable domain, in which reference TRBV7-2 and TRBJ2-5 provide the parts outside the CDR3, is GAGVSQSPSNKVTEKGKDVELRCDPISGHTALYWYRQSLGQGLEFLIYFQGNSAPDKSGLPSDRFSAERTGGSVSTLTIQRTQQEDSAVYLCASSSYRTTIQETQYFGPGTRLLVL.